Shown below are 30 T cell receptor beta chains from a single sample sequenced in a study of blood T cell repertoires in COVID-19. Method: immunoSEQ multiplex PCR; TCRdb's copy keeps in-frame clones and lacks some. The sample has around 260,000 clones, 88% seen once. Sequenced input: peripheral blood. The origin of the receptors is a man in his sixties who had recovered from COVID-19.

This chain joins TRBV7-8 and TRBJ2-5, with D possibly matching TRBD2 (6 bases). The V gene lost 3 bases and the J gene lost 5 bases, with 10 bases spanning the gap. The CDR3 has 13 residues. The V gene's germline CDR1 is SGHVS and CDR2 FQNEAQ. The chain's CDR3 is CASSFGGAETQYF. The CDR3 coding sequence is TGTGCCAGCAGCTTTGGAGGGGCGGAGACCCAGTACTTC.

In its sample, this clone was seen a few times. V is TRBV5-1 and J is TRBJ1-1; D ambiguous. CDR3 length: 13 residues. Germline V lookup: CDR1 SGHRS, CDR2 YFSETQ. V gave up 4 bases and J gave up 0 bases, with 7 bases separating them. The CDR3 DNA reads TGCGCCAGCAGCCCTATGGTGAACACTGAAGCTTTCTTT. This sequence encodes CASSPMVNTEAFF.

This clone was picked up one time. V is TRBV7-9 and J is TRBJ1-1, with D unresolved. CDR3 length: 17 amino acids. Germline V lookup: CDR1 SEHNR, CDR2 FQNEAQ (reference sequence). V was clipped by 5 bases and J by 1 base, with 20 bases between them. CDR3 bases: TGTGCCAGCAGCCTCCTTAGCCAATTCCAGAGGAACACTGAAGCTTTCTTT. Translating it yields CASSLLSQFQRNTEAFF.

This chain connects TRBV27 to TRBJ1-1; D possibly corresponds to TRBD1 (5 bases). The V and J ends lost 3 bases and 3 bases respectively, with 8 bases between them. CDR1 and CDR2 from the germline V gene are MNHEY and SMNVEV (reference sequence). The CDR3 sequence is 13 residues long. CDR3 in amino acids: CASSFQGHTEAFF. The CDR3 DNA reads TGTGCCAGCAGTTTCCAGGGCCACACTGAAGCTTTCTTT.

The CDR3 bases are TGTGCCATCAGGGGAGCGGGGGCCTCCCCAGATACGCAGTATTTT. This encodes CAIRGAGASPDTQYF. J is TRBJ2-3 and V is TRBV10-3; TRBD2 matches 8 bases. The germline gives CDR1 ENHRY, CDR2 SYGVKD. J lost 4 bases, V lost 6 bases, and 9 bases had no gene match. The CDR3 consists of 15 residues.

The rearrangement uses TRBV30 and TRBJ1-2; D possibly corresponds to TRBD1 (6 bases). Trimming took off 4 bases at V and 5 bases at J, with 11 bases between the two ends. Germline-derived CDR1 and CDR2 are GTSNPN and SVGIG (reference sequence). The CDR3 has 12 residues. For the CDR3, the DNA is TGTGCCTGGACGTACGGACAGTATGGCTACACCTTC. It is translated as CAWTYGQYGYTF.

V usage is TRBV6-5 and J usage is TRBJ1-2, with TRBD1 matching over 9 bases. The CDR3 has 13 residues. The V segment lost 7 bases and the J segment 8 bases; nucleotides outside the gene matches: 8. The germline V gene has CDR1 MNHEY and CDR2 SVGAGI. This chain's CDR3 is CASIVQGAQGYTF. CDR3 DNA sequence: TGTGCCAGCATCGTACAGGGGGCACAAGGCTACACCTTC.

The chain is built from TRBV5-5 and TRBJ2-6, with TRBD1 as a possible D gene (5 bases). Looked up from germline, CDR1 is SGHKS and CDR2 is YYEKEE (reference sequence). Trimming stripped 5 bases from V and 2 bases from J, with 17 bases between. CDR3 length: 17 amino acids. The CDR3 protein is CASRHAGIIAGANVLTF. DNA of the CDR3: TGTGCCAGCAGACATGCAGGGATTATAGCTGGGGCCAACGTCCTGACTTTC.

This sequence joins TRBV3-1 (or the pseudogene TRBV3-2) and TRBJ2-4, with D possibly being TRBD1 (6 bases). Germline V gene lookup returns CDR1 LGHDT and CDR2 YNNKEL (reference sequence). V was trimmed by 1 base and J by 3 bases, leaving 13 bases between them. The length of the CDR3 is 16 residues. The chain's CDR3 is CASSQGWQGHKNIQYF. The CDR3 DNA reads as TGTGCCAGCAGCCAAGGCTGGCAGGGGCACAAAAACATTCAGTACTTC.

The gene calls are TRBV5-4 and TRBJ2-7; D perhaps matches TRBD1 (6 bases). The length of the CDR3 is 13 residues. With 1 base removed from V and 3 bases from J, the gap between germline ends came to 8 bases. Germline CDR1 reads SGHNT; CDR2 reads YYREEE (reference sequence). The CDR3 region is CASSLSGDYEQYF. As DNA, the CDR3 is TGTGCCAGCAGCTTGTCAGGGGACTACGAGCAGTACTTC.

The rearrangement joins TRBV19 to TRBJ1-5, with D perhaps matching TRBD1 (6 bases). The germline CDR1 and CDR2 sequences are LNHDA and SQIVND (reference sequence). The CDR3 consists of 14 residues. Deletions cut 7 bases from V and 3 bases from J, with 13 bases between. The chain's CDR3 is CASNMRDTNQPQHF. CDR3 DNA: TGTGCCAGTAACATGAGGGACACCAATCAGCCCCAGCATTTT.

The V gene is TRBV11-2, the J gene TRBJ2-2, with a possible D match to TRBD1 (5 bases). The CDR3 consists of 15 residues. The V end was cut by 1 base, the J end by 4 bases, with 10 bases between. Germline V gene lookup returns CDR1 SGHAT and CDR2 FQNNGV. The CDR3 nucleotides are TGTGCCAGCAGCTTAGTAGGGGTGGGCACCGGGGAGCTGTTTTTT. Its protein product is CASSLVGVGTGELFF.

The chain uses TRBV7-8 and TRBJ2-7; D ambiguous. There are 15 residues in the CDR3. Germline V gene data show CDR1 as SGHVS and CDR2 as FQNEAQ. V was shortened by 2 bases and J by 0 bases, with 11 bases between the two germline ends. CDR3 DNA sequence: TGTGCCAGCAGCTTATCAAACCAGGTCTCCTACGAGCAGTACTTC. Encoded protein: CASSLSNQVSYEQYF. The full variable domain, rest sourced from reference TRBV7-8 and TRBJ2-7, is GAGVSQSPRYKVAKRGQDVALRCDPISGHVSLFWYQQALGQGPEFLTYFQNEAQLDKSGLPSDRFFAERPEGSVSTLKIQRTQQEDSAVYLCASSLSNQVSYEQYFGPGTRLTVT.

The chain couples TRBV6-2 or TRBV6-3 to TRBJ1-5; a weak D match, TRBD1 (6 bases). The CDR3 has 12 residues. From germline, CDR1 is MNHEY and CDR2 SVGEGT. The germline V and J ends were trimmed by 2 bases and 12 bases, with 11 bases remaining between them. This CDR3 reads CASSYDGTRQHF. The CDR3 coding sequence is TGTGCCAGCAGTTACGATGGGACACGCCAGCATTTT.

The chain links TRBV12-3 or TRBV12-4 to TRBJ1-5, with TRBD1 matching 7 bases. The CDR3 is made up of 13 amino acids. V was pared by 4 bases and J by 4 bases, with 1 base of the junction left unmatched. Here the CDR3 reads CASSSGGNQPQHF. The CDR3 DNA is TGTGCCAGCAGTTCAGGGGGGAATCAGCCCCAGCATTTT.

The V gene is TRBV20-1, the J gene TRBJ1-4; weak D call: TRBD1 (5 bases). This CDR3 is built from 14 residues. The V end lost 3 bases, the J end lost 3 bases, and 11 bases lay between the germline ends. Germline V CDR1 and CDR2: DFQATT, SNEGSKA (reference sequence). CDR3 DNA: TGCAGTGCTAGTGTTCCCAGGGCTAATGAAAAACTGTTTTTT. It yields the protein CSASVPRANEKLFF.

V gene TRBV27 combines with J gene TRBJ2-5; perhaps TRBD2 as D (5 bases). Germline lookup yields CDR1 MNHEY and CDR2 SMNVEV (reference sequence). The V end was cut by 6 bases, the J end by 5 bases, with 22 bases between. The CDR3 has 16 residues. DNA for the CDR3: TGTGCCAGCAGGACTACTGACCCAGAGCGAGAGGAGACCCAGTACTTC. Translation: CASRTTDPEREETQYF.

The chain recombines TRBV12-3 or TRBV12-4 with TRBJ2-1; the D is unclear. V was shortened by 6 bases and J by 6 bases, with 6 bases between the two germline ends. The CDR3 spans 11 residues. The CDR3: CASSPSNEQFF. The CDR3 DNA follows: TGTGCCAGCAGCCCCAGCAATGAGCAGTTCTTC.

The gene calls are TRBV27 and TRBJ2-6; 8 bases map to TRBD1. Looked up from germline, CDR1 is MNHEY and CDR2 is SMNVEV (reference sequence). V lost 7 bases, J lost 4 bases, and 9 bases stayed unmatched. This CDR3 has 16 residues. The chain's CDR3 is CASMGQAAAGANVLTF. The CDR3 region has the DNA TGTGCCAGCATGGGACAGGCTGCTGCGGGGGCCAACGTCCTGACTTTC.

The genes are TRBV5-5 and TRBJ1-2; D possibly corresponds to TRBD1 (6 bases). Germline CDR1 is SGHKS and CDR2 is YYEKEE (reference sequence). The CDR3 is 14 amino acids. With 1 base removed from V and 4 bases from J, the gap between germline ends came to 11 bases. CDR3 DNA: TGTGCCAGCAGCTTGTTTGAGGACAGCTATGGCTACACCTTC. As protein: CASSLFEDSYGYTF.

V usage is TRBV15 and J usage is TRBJ2-7; perhaps TRBD2 as D (5 bases). The germline V and J ends were trimmed by 5 bases and 1 base, with 12 bases remaining between them. There are 14 residues in the CDR3. Germline V gene data show CDR1 as LNHNV and CDR2 as YYDKDF (reference sequence). The CDR3 DNA sequence: TGTGCCACCAGCCCGCGAGGGCGGTCCTACGAGCAGTACTTC. This codes for CATSPRGRSYEQYF.

This clone was observed a single time. This chain joins TRBV15 and TRBJ2-3; 8 nucleotides line up with TRBD2. Looked up from germline, CDR1 is LNHNV and CDR2 is YYDKDF (reference sequence). J was trimmed by 2 bases and V by 1 base; bases with no gene match: 8. There are 17 residues in the CDR3. The CDR3 bases are TGTGCCACCAGCAGAGGAGGTCGGGGGGGGACCACAGATACGCAGTATTTT. Amino acid sequence: CATSRGGRGGTTDTQYF.

The chain joins TRBV7-2 to TRBJ2-1, with a weak D call TRBD2 (5 bases). The germline V gene has CDR1 SGHTA and CDR2 FQGNSA. This CDR3 is built from 12 residues. V was pared by 5 bases and J by 9 bases, with 11 bases between. This CDR3 reads CASSRVGIEQFF. The CDR3 bases are TGTGCCAGCAGCCGAGTCGGGATTGAGCAGTTCTTC.

In this sample, this clone turned up once. The V and J genes are TRBV25-1 and TRBJ1-2, with a tentative D call TRBD1 (5 bases). The germline CDR1 and CDR2 sequences are MGHDK and SYGVNS. This CDR3 contains 11 residues. V was pared by 6 bases and J by 6 bases, with 8 bases between. CDR3 region: CASRGVHGYTF. CDR3 nucleotide sequence: TGTGCCAGCAGAGGGGTCCATGGCTACACCTTC.

This clone was observed a handful of times. The chain couples TRBV19 to TRBJ2-7; 8 bases align to TRBD1. Germline lookup yields CDR1 LNHDA and CDR2 SQIVND (reference sequence). The junction had 7 bases not matched to a gene; V was cut back by 6 bases and J by 6 bases. The length of the CDR3 is 13 residues. Here the CDR3 DNA reads TGTGCCAGTAGCGGACCAGGGACAGGCGAGCAGTACTTC. Translation gives CASSGPGTGEQYF.

The chain recombines TRBV10-3 with TRBJ2-3, with 9 bases lining up with TRBD2. J lost 4 bases, V lost 6 bases, and 11 bases had no gene match. The length of the CDR3 is 16 residues. Germline V gives CDR1 ENHRY, CDR2 SYGVKD. Written as DNA, the CDR3 is TGTGCCATCAGAACATTAGCGGGGGCGGGGTCAGATACGCAGTATTTT. Its protein product is CAIRTLAGAGSDTQYF.

This chain connects TRBV18 to TRBJ1-4, with TRBD1 matching 8 bases. Germline V gene data show CDR1 as KGHSH and CDR2 as LQKENI. V shed 2 bases, J shed 6 bases, and the junction held 2 bases outside the gene matches. This CDR3 contains 14 residues. This chain's CDR3 is CASSPGQGHEKLFF. Here the CDR3 DNA reads TGTGCCAGCTCACCAGGACAGGGACATGAAAAACTGTTTTTT.

V is TRBV11-2 and J is TRBJ2-7; 7 positions agree with TRBD1. The length of the CDR3 is 16 residues. V dropped 5 bases and J dropped 5; count of bases not matched to a gene: 15. Germline lookup yields CDR1 SGHAT and CDR2 FQNNGV. CDR3 bases: TGTGCCAGCAGCCCGCGGAGAGGGGGCAATCCTCACGAGCAGTACTTC. Protein sequence: CASSPRRGGNPHEQYF.

J is TRBJ2-7 and V is TRBV6-5, with a possible D match to TRBD2 (5 bases). This CDR3 region has 15 residues. CDR1 and CDR2 (germline): MNHEY, SVGAGI. V dropped 0 bases and J dropped 0 bases, with 9 bases sitting between them. The CDR3 spells CASSYSGDSSYEQYF. The CDR3 DNA reads TGTGCCAGCAGTTACTCCGGGGATAGCTCCTACGAGCAGTACTTC.

CDR3 amino acids: CSVSRGASYNEQFF. CDR3 DNA sequence: TGCAGCGTTTCTAGGGGCGCCTCCTACAATGAGCAGTTCTTC. The V and J genes are TRBV29-1 and TRBJ2-1, with D possibly matching TRBD1 (5 bases). The V gene's germline CDR1 is SQVTM and CDR2 ANQGSEA. This CDR3 comprises 14 residues. V lost 5 bases and J lost 0, with 11 bases in between.